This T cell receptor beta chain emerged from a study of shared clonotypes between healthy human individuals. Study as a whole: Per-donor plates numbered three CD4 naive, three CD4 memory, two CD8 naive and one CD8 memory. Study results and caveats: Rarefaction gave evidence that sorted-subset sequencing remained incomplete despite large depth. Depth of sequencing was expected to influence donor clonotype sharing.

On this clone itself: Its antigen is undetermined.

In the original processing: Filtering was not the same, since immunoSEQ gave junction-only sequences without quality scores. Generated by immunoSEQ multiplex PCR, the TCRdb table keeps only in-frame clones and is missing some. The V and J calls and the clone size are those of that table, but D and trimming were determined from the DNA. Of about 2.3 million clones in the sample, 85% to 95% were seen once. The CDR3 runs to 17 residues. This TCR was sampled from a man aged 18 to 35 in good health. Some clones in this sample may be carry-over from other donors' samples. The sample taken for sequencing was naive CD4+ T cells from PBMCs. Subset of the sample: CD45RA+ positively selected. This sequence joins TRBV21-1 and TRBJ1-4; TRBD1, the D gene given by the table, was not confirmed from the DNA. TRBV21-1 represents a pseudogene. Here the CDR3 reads CASSKDARGNFCEKLFF. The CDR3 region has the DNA TGTGCCAGCAGCAAAGACGCCAGGGGAAACTTTTGTGAAAAACTGTTTTTT.